This T cell receptor beta chain was sequenced in a study of blood T cell repertoires in COVID-19. Germline V lookup: CDR1 KGHSH, CDR2 LQKENI. Trimming removed 0 bases at V and 6 bases at J, with 9 bases between. The CDR3 loop spans 13 amino acids. Using immunoSEQ multiplex PCR, the repertoire was profiled, and TCRdb retains in-frame clones only, with some absent. The table lists about 190,000 clones, 65% to 80% of them singletons. This receptor was identified in a woman in her fifties or sixties with acute or convalescent COVID-19. V and J are TRBV18 and TRBJ2-7; D gene ambiguous. The sample comprised peripheral blood. CDR3 sequence (DNA): TGTGCCAGCTCACCACCGGCTTCCCCCGAGCAGTACTTC. Encoded protein: CASSPPASPEQYF.